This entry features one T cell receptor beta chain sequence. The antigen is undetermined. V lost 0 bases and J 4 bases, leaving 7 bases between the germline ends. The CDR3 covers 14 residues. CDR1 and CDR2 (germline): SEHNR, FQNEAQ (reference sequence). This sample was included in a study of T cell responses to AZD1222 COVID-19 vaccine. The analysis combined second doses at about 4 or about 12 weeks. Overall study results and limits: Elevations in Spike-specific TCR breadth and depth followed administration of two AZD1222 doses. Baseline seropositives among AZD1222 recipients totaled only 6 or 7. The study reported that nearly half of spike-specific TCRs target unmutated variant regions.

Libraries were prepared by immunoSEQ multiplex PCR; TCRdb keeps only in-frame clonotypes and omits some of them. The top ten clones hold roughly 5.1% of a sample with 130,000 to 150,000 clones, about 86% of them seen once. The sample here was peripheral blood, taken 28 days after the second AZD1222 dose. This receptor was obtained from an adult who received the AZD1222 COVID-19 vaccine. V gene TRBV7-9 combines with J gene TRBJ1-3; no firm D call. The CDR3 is CASSLAPEGNTIYF. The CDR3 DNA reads TGTGCCAGCAGCTTAGCCCCGGAGGGAAACACCATATATTTT.